A selection of T cell receptor beta chains follows, all from one sample in a study of OX40 agonist ivuxolimab in advanced cancers. The table came from immunoSEQ multiplex PCR; TCRdb's copy has only in-frame clones and leaves some out. Among more than 75,000 clones, around 83% were seen once, and the ten largest hold 0.85% to 1%. The material sequenced was CD4+ or CD8+ T cells sorted from blood, taken in a trial of the OX40 agonist ivuxolimab. The receptors were sampled from an adult with an advanced solid tumor such as melanoma, head and neck, liver or kidney cancer. The CDR3 runs from the conserved cysteine through the conserved F or W. Each record gives: V gene, J gene, CDR3 protein.

TRBV4-1	TRBJ2-7	CASSQVSAQGYEQYF
TRBV6-1	TRBJ1-1	CASSQGSMNTEAFF
TRBV4-3	TRBJ2-1	CASSQDRGDEQFF
TRBV5-6	TRBJ1-4	CASSSLFREKLFF
TRBV7-3	TRBJ2-2	CASSLTASVGTGELFF
TRBV5-1	TRBJ2-2	CASAWGTGELFF
TRBV2	TRBJ2-5	CASTQVGLASETQYF
TRBV7-9	TRBJ1-1	CASSRSGLDTEAFF
TRBV19	TRBJ2-7	CASSSSTSGRYEQYF
TRBV4-2	TRBJ2-7	CASSQDLSSGTYEQYF
TRBV5-1	TRBJ1-2	CASSPQPTNYGYTF
TRBV21-1	TRBJ1-2	CASSSRRPGGGYGYTF
TRBV2	TRBJ1-5	CASSDLGTGEQPQHF
TRBV6-6	TRBJ1-2	CASSYSGTVNYGYTF
TRBV6-1	TRBJ2-7	CASSNDRVTSYEQYF
TRBV11-2	TRBJ1-5	CASSLDSNQPQHF
TRBV7-9	TRBJ1-5	CASSPTGSNQPQHF
TRBV30	TRBJ2-5	CAVKIKGYQETQYF
TRBV4-1	TRBJ2-3	CASSQGAGDTQYF
TRBV19	TRBJ2-2	CASLTSGELFF
TRBV18	TRBJ1-5	CASSPVGLPGAQPQHF
TRBV19	TRBJ1-2	CASSPTGTGNGYTF
TRBV29-1	TRBJ1-1	CSVVGRMNTEAFF
TRBV5-1	TRBJ2-7	CASSLAGSSYEQYF
TRBV18	TRBJ1-1	CASSTEENTEAFF